This is a list of T cell receptor beta chains from one sample in a study of PD-L1 blockade in urothelial cancer. Sequencing was performed with immunoSEQ multiplex PCR; in TCRdb, only in-frame clones are kept and a portion is missing. The sample lists tens of thousands of clones, around 74% occurring once. The sample consisted of PBMCs, taken around atezolizumab (anti-PD-L1) treatment. The receptors stem from a man between 65 and 85 years old with urothelial cancer. The CDR3 runs from the conserved cysteine through the conserved F or W. A D gene is named only where the DNA matches it firmly. A clone size is listed for some rows: how often the clone was seen (once, few, many), or a class if it is expanded.

J | size | V | D | DNA | CDR3
TRBJ1-1 | few | TRBV19 | TRBD1 | TGTGCCAGCAAGGGGGGACAGATGAACACTGAAGCTTTCTTT | CASKGGQMNTEAFF
TRBJ1-1 | NA | TRBV28 | NA | TGTGCCAGCAGGGGGCCCATGAACACTGAAGCTTTCTTT | CASRGPMNTEAFF
TRBJ2-1 | NA | TRBV30 | NA | TGTGCCTGCCGGGGTATCCATGAGCAGTTCTTC | CACRGIHEQFF
TRBJ1-5 | NA | TRBV27 | NA | TGTGCCAGCAGTGCACAGGGTTTTGAGGATCAGCCCCAGCATTTT | CASSAQGFEDQPQHF
TRBJ1-2 | many | TRBV5-5 | NA | TGTGCCAGCAGCTTGGCCGGAGGGGCTCACTATGGCTACACCTTC | CASSLAGGAHYGYTF
TRBJ2-3 | NA | TRBV19 | NA | TGTGCCACTACAAGCGGGCCCAGCACAGATACGCAGTATTTT | CATTSGPSTDTQYF
TRBJ2-3 | NA | TRBV10-2 | TRBD1 | TGCGCCAGCAAAGTGTCTGGGACAGGGGAAGCAGATACGCAGTATTTT | CASKVSGTGEADTQYF
TRBJ1-4 | NA | TRBV9 | TRBD1 | TGTGCCAGCAGCGTATTGACAGGGGGCGAAAAACTGTTTTTT | CASSVLTGGEKLFF
TRBJ2-7 | NA | TRBV27 | NA | TGTGCCAGCAGCAACAGACGAACAGGGTTCGAGCAGTACTTC | CASSNRRTGFEQYF
TRBJ2-3 | few | TRBV11-1 | TRBD1 | TGTGCCAGCCTTGGACAGGGTTTTGCAGATACGCAGTATTTT | CASLGQGFADTQYF
TRBJ2-2 | NA | TRBV19 | NA | TGTGCCTCAATACCTGGGTTGGATCAAACAGGGTCAGGGGAGCTGTTTTTT | CASIPGLDQTGSGELFF
TRBJ1-5 | NA | TRBV19 | NA | TGTGCCAGTAGGCGGGGGGGCGGCCAGCCCCAGCATTTT | CASRRGGGQPQHF
TRBJ2-1 | NA | TRBV7-2 | TRBD2 | TGTGCCAGCAGCTTTTTTCTAGCGGGAGCTCGCGAGCAGTTCTTC | CASSFFLAGAREQFF
TRBJ2-7 | NA | TRBV11-2 | TRBD2 | TGTGCCAGCAGCCGACTAGCGAAGATCTACGAGCAGTACTTC | CASSRLAKIYEQYF
TRBJ1-3 | NA | TRBV6-5 | NA | TGTGCCAGCAGTCCCCTAGGGGAATCTGGAAACACCATATATTTT | CASSPLGESGNTIYF
TRBJ1-1 | NA | TRBV2 | NA | TGTGCCAGCATCTTAGACAGAAATGAAGCTTTCTTT | CASILDRNEAFF
TRBJ2-1 | once | TRBV19 | TRBD1 | TGTGCCAGTAGTATCCCAGGACAGGGGGCCTGTGAGCAGTTCTTC | CASSIPGQGACEQFF
TRBJ1-1 | once | TRBV5-5 | NA | TGTGCCAGCAGCCCCGTCGCGAGGGCCGACACTGAAGCTTTCTTT | CASSPVARADTEAFF
TRBJ2-7 | NA | TRBV9 | TRBD2 | TGTGCCAGCAGCGCGGGACTAGCGGGAGTAGACGAGCAGTACTTC | CASSAGLAGVDEQYF
TRBJ2-5 | NA | TRBV7-9 | TRBD2 | TGTGCCAGCAGCCCCGGACTAGCGGGAGGCGGGGAGACCCAGTACTTC | CASSPGLAGGGETQYF
TRBJ2-1 | NA | TRBV14 | TRBD2 | TGTGCCAGCAGCCAAGATCCCGGACTAGCGGGCCCGATGGAGTTCTTC | CASSQDPGLAGPMEFF
TRBJ1-5 | few | TRBV10-3 | NA | TGTGCCATCAGTTCCACAGGGAGACAGCCCCAGCATTTT | CAISSTGRQPQHF
TRBJ2-1 | NA | TRBV7-8 | TRBD1 | TGTGCCAGCAGCAACCGGGACAGTAATTACAATGAGCAGTTCTTC | CASSNRDSNYNEQFF
TRBJ1-1 | NA | TRBV6-5 | NA | TGTGCCAGCAGGCCCACGGGGACTGAAGCTTTCTTT | CASRPTGTEAFF
TRBJ1-4 | NA | TRBV5-1 | NA | TGCGCCAGCAGCCCCGCGGACGGGGCAACTAATGAAAAACTGTTTTTT | CASSPADGATNEKLFF
TRBJ1-3 | NA | TRBV19 | NA | TGTGCCAGTAGTGCGGGGGAAGTAAGAAACACCATATATTTT | CASSAGEVRNTIYF
TRBJ2-4 | NA | TRBV2 | TRBD2 | TGTGCCAGCAGAGGGGTAGTGCTAGCGGGAGGGAACATTCAGTACTTC | CASRGVVLAGGNIQYF
TRBJ1-3 | NA | TRBV19 | NA | TGTGCCAGTAGTTCGGACTTTACCGGAAACACCATATATTTT | CASSSDFTGNTIYF
TRBJ2-1 | NA | TRBV2 | NA | TGTGCCAGCCGGAGCGGGCTCCAGGGGGACTACAATGAGCAGTTCTTC | CASRSGLQGDYNEQFF
TRBJ1-4 | NA | TRBV5-1 | TRBD1 | TGCGCCAGCAGCCCCCGCAGGACAGGGTTTGAAAAACTGTTTTTT | CASSPRRTGFEKLFF
TRBJ2-5 | NA | TRBV11-2 | TRBD1 | TGTGCCAGCAGCTTAGACGGGACAGAAGAAGAGACCCAGTACTTC | CASSLDGTEEETQYF
TRBJ1-1 | NA | TRBV6-6 | NA | TGTGCCGTCCGGACGGAGGCGGGCACTGAAGCTTTCTTT | CAVRTEAGTEAFF
TRBJ2-7 | NA | TRBV5-1 | NA | TGCGCCAGCAGTTTTAGCGGTTACGAGCAGTACTTC | CASSFSGYEQYF
TRBJ2-3 | NA | TRBV5-1 | NA | TGCGCCAGCAGCCCGACCGGACACTTGAGCACAGATACGCAGTATTTT | CASSPTGHLSTDTQYF
TRBJ1-2 | NA | TRBV5-5 | NA | TGTGCCAGCAGCTTAAGCCAGGGCGATAGTGGCTATGGCTACACCTTC | CASSLSQGDSGYGYTF
TRBJ2-7 | NA | TRBV19 | NA | TGTGCCAGTAGCGTCCAGGGGTTCTCGGGCGAGCAGTACTTC | CASSVQGFSGEQYF
TRBJ2-7 | NA | TRBV30 | TRBD1 | TGTGCCTGGAGTGCTGAAGAGGCAGGGGGCGAGCAGTACTTC | CAWSAEEAGGEQYF
TRBJ2-3 | NA | TRBV7-2 | NA | TGTGCCAGCAGCTCGTACGGGACTAGCACAGATACGCAGTATTTT | CASSSYGTSTDTQYF
TRBJ2-7 | NA | TRBV29-1 | TRBD2 | TGCAGCGTTGGACTAGCGGACCCTTACGAGCAGTACTTC | CSVGLADPYEQYF
TRBJ2-1 | NA | TRBV5-1 | TRBD2 | TGCGCCAGCAGCTTGGCCGGTGGGACTAGCGTAGATGAGCAGTTCTTC | CASSLAGGTSVDEQFF
TRBJ2-7 | NA | TRBV2 | TRBD1 | TGTGCCAGCAGGATGGACAGGGTCGGCTACGAGCAGTACTTC | CASRMDRVGYEQYF
TRBJ2-4 | NA | TRBV19 | NA | TGTGCCAGTAGATCTACCGGGGATAAAGCCAAAAACATTCAGTACTTC | CASRSTGDKAKNIQYF
TRBJ1-2 | NA | TRBV30 | TRBD1 | TGTGCCTGGAGTCCGGACAGGATGTACTATGGCTACACCTTC | CAWSPDRMYYGYTF
TRBJ2-5 | once | TRBV28 | NA | TGTGCCAGCACTGGAGCGGGCACGTACCAAGAGACCCAGTACTTC | CASTGAGTYQETQYF
TRBJ2-7 | NA | TRBV19 | NA | TGTGCCAGTAGTTGGTGGGAGGGGGACTACGAGCAGTACTTC | CASSWWEGDYEQYF
TRBJ2-7 | NA | TRBV1 | NA | TGCACCAGCAGCCAAGAACGTGGAGATCAGTACTTC | CTSSQERGDQYF
TRBJ2-7 | NA | TRBV5-1 | TRBD1 | TGCGCCAGCAGCTCCGGACAGGACTACGAGCAGTACTTC | CASSSGQDYEQYF
TRBJ1-5 | NA | TRBV28 | NA | TGTGCCAGCAGGTTAGGGGGGTGGGGCAGGGAGAGAGGCAATCAGCCCCAGCATTTT | CASRLGGWGRERGNQPQHF
TRBJ2-4 | NA | TRBV4-1 | NA | TGCGCCAGCAGCCAAGGGGCCTCGGGAGTAAGCATTCAGTACTTC | CASSQGASGVSIQYF
TRBJ2-3 | NA | TRBV5-6 | TRBD1 | TGTGCCAGCAGCCCCGGGACAGGGGGCACAGATACGCAGTATTTT | CASSPGTGGTDTQYF
TRBJ1-1 | NA | TRBV27 | TRBD1 | TGTGCCAGCAGTTTCCAGGGGGCGAGCGGGAACACTGAAGCTTTCTTT | CASSFQGASGNTEAFF